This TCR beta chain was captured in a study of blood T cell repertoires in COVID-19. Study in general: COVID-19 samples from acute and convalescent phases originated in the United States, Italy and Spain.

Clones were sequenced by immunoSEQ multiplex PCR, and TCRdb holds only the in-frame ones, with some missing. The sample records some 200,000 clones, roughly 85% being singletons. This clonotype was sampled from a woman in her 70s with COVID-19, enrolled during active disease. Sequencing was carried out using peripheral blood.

CDR3 amino acids: CASSTRTGNGNTIYF. CDR3 nucleotides: TGTGCCAGCAGCACTCGGACAGGGAACGGAAACACCATATATTTT. The chain links TRBV7-2 to TRBJ1-3; TRBD1 aligns across 8 bases. The CDR3 has 15 residues. V was pared by 5 bases and J by 4 bases, with 7 bases of the junction left unmatched. Germline V lookup: CDR1 SGHTA, CDR2 FQGNSA.